Below, 15 T cell receptor beta chains from the same sample are listed, as sequenced in a study of shared clonotypes between healthy human individuals. Assay used: immunoSEQ multiplex PCR; TCRdb lists only in-frame clones, some missing. Of 2,500,000 or so clones listed, approximately 92% are singletons. The sample was naive CD4+ T cells sorted from blood. Regarding subset: CD45RA+ positively selected. The receptors shown here come from a man between 18 and 35 years old in good health.

The chain recombines TRBV19 with TRBJ2-7, with D possibly matching TRBD1 (7 bases). V lost 10 bases and J 1 base, leaving 20 bases between the germline ends. Germline loops: CDR1 LNHDA, CDR2 SQIVND (reference sequence). The CDR3 loop spans 15 amino acids. Written as DNA, the CDR3 is TGTGCCACGAGGTCTGAGACAGGGACTTCCTACGAGCAGTACTTC. This encodes CATRSETGTSYEQYF.

J is TRBJ2-3 and V is TRBV11-2; 7 nucleotides agree with TRBD2. The length of the CDR3 is 15 residues. From germline, CDR1 is SGHAT and CDR2 FQNNGV. Losses at the gene ends were 5 bases for V and 4 bases for J; bases not matched to a gene: 9. The CDR3 reads CASSPHGRIADTQYF. The CDR3 DNA reads TGTGCCAGCAGCCCCCACGGGAGGATCGCAGATACGCAGTATTTT.

V is TRBV5-1 and J is TRBJ2-7, with 8 bases matching TRBD2. CDR3 length: 16 amino acids. Unmatched junction bases numbered 11, after V lost 0 bases and J lost 6 bases. The germline V gene has CDR1 SGHRS and CDR2 YFSETQ. DNA for the CDR3: TGCGCCAGCAGCTTGGCCGAGGGACTAGGAACCTCCGAGCAGTACTTC. This translates into CASSLAEGLGTSEQYF.

This clone has more than one count but fewer than ten. In the same sample, other DNA sequences code for this CDR3. The rearrangement uses TRBV19 and TRBJ1-5, with D maybe TRBD1 (5 bases). The V end lost 4 bases, the J end lost 4 bases, and 8 bases lay between the germline ends. The CDR3 runs to 13 residues. The germline CDR1 and CDR2 sequences are LNHDA and SQIVND (reference sequence). The CDR3: CASSRDRNQPQHF. Written as DNA, the CDR3 is TGTGCCAGTAGTAGGGACCGTAATCAGCCCCAGCATTTT.

On this clone itself: Other DNA sequences of this sample code for an identical CDR3. The V and J genes are TRBV28 and TRBJ1-2; D gene unclear. The CDR3 sequence is 13 residues long. Trimming pared 2 bases from V and 5 bases from J, leaving 9 bases between. Per germline, CDR1 MDHEN and CDR2 SYDVKM. CDR3 DNA: TGTGCCAGCAGTTTAGGGCGGGAATATGGCTACACCTTC. Its protein is CASSLGREYGYTF.

The CDR3 reads CASSLPIGQAFF. For the CDR3, the DNA is TGTGCCAGCAGTCTACCAATCGGGCAAGCTTTCTTT. The chain employs TRBV6-5 and TRBJ1-1; the D is unclear. This CDR3 is built from 12 residues. The germline V gene has CDR1 MNHEY and CDR2 SVGAGI. Trimming cost V 5 bases and J 9 bases, with 13 bases left between them.

The chain couples TRBV5-4 to TRBJ2-7; a weak D match, TRBD2 (5 bases). The germline V gene has CDR1 SGHNT and CDR2 YYREEE (reference sequence). The CDR3 spans 14 residues. V lost 3 bases and J 1 base, leaving 11 bases between the germline ends. The DNA of the CDR3 is TGTGCCAGCAGCTCCAACAGCGGATCCTACGAGCAGTACTTC. Its translation is CASSSNSGSYEQYF.

The CDR3 loop is CASSQERTPPLYEQYF. The DNA for the CDR3 is TGCGCCAGCAGCCAGGAGAGAACTCCTCCCCTCTACGAGCAGTACTTC. The chain links TRBV4-1 to TRBJ2-7; D remains unclear. The CDR3 spans 16 residues. V gave up 3 bases and J gave up 3 bases, with 18 bases separating them. Germline CDR1 reads MGHRA; CDR2 reads YSYEKL.

The genes are TRBV30 and TRBJ1-6, with D perhaps TRBD1 (6 bases). Trimming removed 5 bases from V and 5 bases from J, with 25 bases in between. The CDR3 extends over 18 amino acids. Germline CDR1 and CDR2: GTSNPN and SVGIG (reference sequence). CDR3 in DNA: TGTGCCTGGGGCACAGGGAAAGTGGGAGGAATAAATAATTCACCCCTCCACTTT. Its protein product is CAWGTGKVGGINNSPLHF.

The count of this clone is one. V is TRBV2 and J is TRBJ2-1; no firm D call. CDR3 size: 16 residues. Per germline, CDR1 SNHLY and CDR2 FYNNEI. V shed 6 bases and J shed 0 bases, with 15 bases lying between them. CDR3 in amino acids: CASRGKLLSSYNEQFF. CDR3 sequence (DNA): TGTGCCAGCAGGGGAAAGCTCCTCAGCTCCTACAATGAGCAGTTCTTC.

This clone was found once. DNA of the CDR3: TGCGCCAGCAGCTTGTCCGTGATTAGCTCCTACGAGCAGTACTTC. It yields the protein CASSLSVISSYEQYF. The chain recombines TRBV5-1 with TRBJ2-7, with D hard to call. The CDR3 runs 15 residues. Germline V gene lookup returns CDR1 SGHRS and CDR2 YFSETQ. V lost 1 base and J 0 bases, leaving 11 bases between the germline ends. Together with reference TRBV5-1 and TRBJ2-7, the CDR3 gives the full variable domain: KAGVTQTPRYLIKTRGQQVTLSCSPISGHRSVSWYQQTPGQGLQFLFEYFSETQRNKGNFPGRFSGRQFSNSRSEMNVSTLELGDSALYLCASSLSVISSYEQYFGPGTRLTVT.

The table lists this clone with a count of one. As DNA, the CDR3 is TGTGCCAGCAGCCGGGGGGGCCGCTACGAGCAGTACTTC. It specifies CASSRGGRYEQYF. The rearrangement links TRBV28 to TRBJ2-7, with 8 bases matching TRBD2. Germline trimming cut 6 bases from V and 3 bases from J; bases unmatched to any gene: 4. This CDR3 is 13 amino acids long. The germline V gene encodes CDR1 MDHEN and CDR2 SYDVKM.

The genes are TRBV2 and TRBJ2-2; D ambiguous. Trimming took 6 bases from V and 0 from J, leaving 11 bases between them. The CDR3 has 15 residues. Germline-derived CDR1 and CDR2 are SNHLY and FYNNEI. The CDR3: CASRSSQANTGELFF. The CDR3 DNA sequence: TGTGCCAGCAGATCTTCCCAGGCGAACACCGGGGAGCTGTTTTTT. The entire variable domain, with the rest obtained from reference TRBV2 and TRBJ2-2, is as follows: EPEVTQTPSHQVTQMGQEVILRCVPISNHLYFYWYRQILGQKVEFLVSFYNNEISEKSEIFDDQFSVERPDGSNFTLKIRSTKLEDSAMYFCASRSSQANTGELFFGEGSRLTVL.

The chain couples TRBV9 to TRBJ2-1; D is perhaps TRBD2 (6 bases). From germline, CDR1 is SGDLS and CDR2 YYNGEE. This CDR3 is 13 amino acids long. Trimming removed 2 bases from V and 9 bases from J, with 12 bases in between. The CDR3 region is CASSVAGGAEQFF. CDR3 sequence (DNA): TGTGCCAGCAGCGTGGCCGGCGGGGCTGAGCAGTTCTTC.

The V gene is TRBV19, the J gene TRBJ2-1; D unclear. This CDR3 is 11 amino acids long. Germline V gene data show CDR1 as LNHDA and CDR2 as SQIVND (reference sequence). V lost 6 bases to trimming and J lost 5 bases, with 5 bases between them. CDR3: CASRVNNEQFF. CDR3 in DNA: TGTGCCAGTAGGGTTAACAATGAGCAGTTCTTC.